This TCR beta chain derives from a study of cytomegalovirus exposure and HLA in healthy donors. 13 Jbeta primers and 60 Vbeta primers were used for the PCR. Profiled with immunoSEQ multiplex PCR; TCRdb holds only in-frame clones, not every one. The data show roughly 190,000 clones, with roughly 87% seen just once and approximately 1.1% held by the top ten. This CDR3 has 13 residues. The ends were cut back, 3 bases at V and 9 bases at J, with 11 bases in the middle. The germline gives CDR1 SGHAT, CDR2 FQNNGV. The sample comprised PBMCs. This TCR came from a boy aged 2 to 10 in good health and CMV-seronegative. The chain employs TRBV11-2 and TRBJ1-4; D is possibly TRBD1 (6 bases). The CDR3 region is CASSFSGTKKLFF. CDR3 DNA: TGTGCCAGCAGCTTCTCCGGGACAAAAAAACTGTTTTTT.